These T cell receptor beta chains were read from a single sample in a study of blood T cell repertoires in COVID-19. Some clones are missing from TCRdb's copy, which holds only in-frame ones; the method was immunoSEQ multiplex PCR. The sample gives 40,000 to 50,000 clones, approximately 86% of which show up once; 5% to 6% is in the top ten. Sequences were obtained from peripheral blood. These receptors all stem from a man in his forties or fifties with active COVID-19. CDR3s include the opening cysteine and the closing phenylalanine or tryptophan. The D gene is left open where the match is weak.

v_gene: TRBV5-8
d_gene: TRBD1
len: 15
j_gene: TRBJ2-3
CDR3aa: CASTPGTGRTDTQYF
CDR3nt: TGTGCCAGCACTCCCGGGACAGGGCGCACAGATACGCAGTATTTT

v_gene: TRBV15
d_gene: TRBD1
len: 16
j_gene: TRBJ2-5
CDR3aa: CATSRDQGTGAETQYF
CDR3nt: TGTGCCACCAGCAGAGATCAGGGGACAGGGGCAGAGACCCAGTACTTC

v_gene: TRBV2
d_gene: .
len: 13
j_gene: TRBJ1-4
CDR3aa: CASGGGAQEKLFF
CDR3nt: TGTGCCAGCGGGGGCGGAGCCCAGGAAAAACTGTTTTTT

v_gene: TRBV10-3
d_gene: TRBD1
len: 11
j_gene: TRBJ2-1
CDR3aa: CAIRDRTEQFF
CDR3nt: TGTGCCATCAGGGACAGGACTGAGCAGTTCTTC

v_gene: TRBV7-9
d_gene: TRBD1
len: 15
j_gene: TRBJ1-3
CDR3aa: CASSLTGGGRNTIYF
CDR3nt: TGTGCCAGCAGCTTGACAGGGGGTGGTAGAAACACCATATATTTT

v_gene: TRBV7-9
d_gene: .
len: 12
j_gene: TRBJ2-1
CDR3aa: CASSSGQNEQFF
CDR3nt: TGTGCCAGCAGCTCGGGACAAAATGAGCAGTTCTTC

v_gene: TRBV11-2
d_gene: .
len: 15
j_gene: TRBJ2-5
CDR3aa: CASSLRGRGEETQYF
CDR3nt: TGTGCCAGCAGCTTACGAGGCAGGGGGGAAGAGACCCAGTACTTC

v_gene: TRBV9
d_gene: TRBD2
len: 16
j_gene: TRBJ2-7
CDR3aa: CASSYGSGNGGGEQYF
CDR3nt: TGTGCCAGCAGCTATGGGAGCGGGAATGGGGGAGGCGAGCAGTACTTC

v_gene: TRBV19
d_gene: .
len: 14
j_gene: TRBJ2-5
CDR3aa: CASSRDWGQETQYF
CDR3nt: TGTGCCAGTAGTAGGGACTGGGGTCAAGAGACCCAGTACTTC

v_gene: TRBV28
d_gene: TRBD1
len: 14
j_gene: TRBJ2-5
CDR3aa: CASSRQGLGETQYF
CDR3nt: TGTGCCAGCAGTAGACAGGGCTTGGGAGAGACCCAGTACTTC

v_gene: TRBV2
d_gene: .
len: 14
j_gene: TRBJ2-3
CDR3aa: CASGWGRSTDTQYF
CDR3nt: TGTGCCAGCGGGTGGGGGCGTAGCACAGATACGCAGTATTTT

v_gene: TRBV7-7
d_gene: TRBD2
len: 13
j_gene: TRBJ2-5
CDR3aa: CASGTAPGGAQYF
CDR3nt: TGTGCTAGCGGGACGGCTCCCGGGGGAGCCCAGTACTTC

v_gene: TRBV15
d_gene: TRBD1
len: 18
j_gene: TRBJ2-5
CDR3aa: CATSRGDRGSLKGETQYF
CDR3nt: TGTGCCACCAGCAGAGGGGACAGGGGGTCCCTGAAGGGGGAGACCCAGTACTTC

v_gene: TRBV10-3
d_gene: TRBD2
len: 15
j_gene: TRBJ2-1
CDR3aa: CAISDPSGRRNEQFF
CDR3nt: TGTGCCATCAGTGACCCTAGCGGGAGAAGGAATGAGCAGTTCTTC